The T cell receptor (beta chain) described here comes from a study of blood T cells in healthy people across ages. Trimming took off 6 bases at V and 1 base at J, with 14 bases between the two ends. Per germline, CDR1 LGHNA and CDR2 YNFKEQ. The CDR3 covers 15 residues. The authors ran a second PCR of about 7 to 11 cycles using a sample-barcoded 5' primer and a J-beta primer mix. Using its own MiXCR run on the 5' RACE reads, TCRdb lists one record per CDR3 protein. The sample records about 1,600,000 distinct CDR3 sequences, about 40% being singletons. The receptor was derived from a young woman in good health. The rearrangement uses TRBV4-2 and TRBJ2-3; TRBD1 is a possible D gene (6 bases). What was sequenced was blood. The CDR3 nucleotides read TGTGCCAGCAGACCCCAGGGGCGTGGCACAGATACGCAGTATTTT. It yields the protein CASRPQGRGTDTQYF.